Here is one TCR beta chain with its context. This sample is drawn from a study of blood T cell repertoires in COVID-19. Study-wide context: Two negative PCRs, clearance, or symptom resolution had been documented for recovered Cohort 3 donors. Sources were T cells, B-cell-depleted T cells, or PBMCs; the material itself was cDNA or gDNA.

V dropped 5 bases and J dropped 0 bases, with 13 bases sitting between them. CDR1 is MNHEY, CDR2 SMNVEV, per germline (reference sequence). The CDR3 runs 15 residues. Cohort assignment relied on participant-reported clinical history. TCRdb's table, derived via immunoSEQ multiplex PCR, lists solely in-frame clones and lacks some. The sample yields approximately 170,000 clones, around 79% seen once. The sequencing input was PBMCs or T cells enriched from blood (not recorded which). V gene TRBV27 combines with J gene TRBJ1-2; tentatively, D is TRBD1 (5 bases). The TCR comes from a woman aged 65 to 85 in a cohort exposed to, infected with or recovered from COVID-19 (not recorded which). CDR3 nucleotide sequence: TGTGCCAGCAGTAGACAGCCAAATGCTAACTATGGCTACACCTTC. Its translation is CASSRQPNANYGYTF.